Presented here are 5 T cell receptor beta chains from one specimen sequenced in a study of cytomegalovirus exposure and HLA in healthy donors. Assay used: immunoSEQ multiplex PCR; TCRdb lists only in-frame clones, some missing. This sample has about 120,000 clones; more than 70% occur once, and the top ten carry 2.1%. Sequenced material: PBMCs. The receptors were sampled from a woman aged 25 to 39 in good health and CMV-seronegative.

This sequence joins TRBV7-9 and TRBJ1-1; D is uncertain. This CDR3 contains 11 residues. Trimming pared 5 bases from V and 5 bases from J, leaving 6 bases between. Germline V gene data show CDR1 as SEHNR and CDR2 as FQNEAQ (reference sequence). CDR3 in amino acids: CASSPQTEAFF. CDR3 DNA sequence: TGTGCCAGCAGCCCACAGACTGAAGCTTTCTTT.

The CDR3 is CATSRGAETQYF. The CDR3 DNA reads TGTGCCACCAGCAGAGGAGCGGAGACCCAGTACTTC. The chain couples TRBV15 to TRBJ2-5, with no clear D. This CDR3 spans 12 amino acids. The V end was cut by 1 base, the J end by 5 bases, with 5 bases between. The germline CDR1 and CDR2 sequences are LNHNV and YYDKDF (reference sequence).

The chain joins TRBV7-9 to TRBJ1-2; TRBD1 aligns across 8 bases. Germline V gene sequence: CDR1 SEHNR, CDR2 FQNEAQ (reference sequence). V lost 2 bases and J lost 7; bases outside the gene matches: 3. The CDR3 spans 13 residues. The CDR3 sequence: CASSLQGARGYTF. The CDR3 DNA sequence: TGTGCCAGCAGCTTACAGGGGGCGCGTGGCTACACCTTC. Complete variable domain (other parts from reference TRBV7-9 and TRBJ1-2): DTGVSQNPRHKITKRGQNVTFRCDPISEHNRLYWYRQTLGQGPEFLTYFQNEAQLEKSRLLSDRFSAERPKGSFSTLEIQRTEQGDSAMYLCASSLQGARGYTFGSGTRLTVV.

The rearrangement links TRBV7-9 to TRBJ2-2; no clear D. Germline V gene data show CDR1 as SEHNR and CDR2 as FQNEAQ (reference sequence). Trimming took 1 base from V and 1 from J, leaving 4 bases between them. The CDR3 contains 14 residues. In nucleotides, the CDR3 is TGTGCCAGCAGCTTAGGACAGAACACCGGGGAGCTGTTTTTT. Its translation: CASSLGQNTGELFF.

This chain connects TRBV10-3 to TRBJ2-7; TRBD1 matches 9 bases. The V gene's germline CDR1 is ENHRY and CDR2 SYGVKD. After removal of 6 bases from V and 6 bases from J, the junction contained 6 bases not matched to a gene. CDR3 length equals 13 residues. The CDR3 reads CAISSTGGVEQYF. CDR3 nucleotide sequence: TGTGCCATCAGCTCGACAGGGGGTGTCGAGCAGTACTTC.